This entry is about one T cell receptor (beta chain). Its antigen is not identified. J gave up 4 bases and V 5 bases, and 11 bases lay outside the gene matches. CDR3 size: 16 residues. Germline V gene sequence: CDR1 MNHEY, CDR2 SMNVEV (reference sequence). Subjects aged 18 to 65 presented with newly diagnosed hyperthyroidism of less than 2 months' duration. Diagnosis rested on symptoms, serum thyroxine and TRAb, thyroid ultrasound, and orbital computed tomography. Fresh peripheral blood, 10 ml, yielded the PBMCs. The sample is drawn from a study of T cells in Graves' hyperthyroidism and ophthalmopathy. Study findings and constraints: Separating ophthalmopathy from stable hyperthyroidism was achieved by a 13 V-J model.

TCR beta CDR3 regions were amplified from RNA. Initially, a first-round RT-PCR of the TCR CDR3 employed the HTBI primer set. TCRdb redid the calling of the multiplex PCR reads with MiXCR, one entry per CDR3 protein. The sample consists of roughly 700,000 distinct CDR3 sequences, around 15% of them appearing once. The material sequenced was blood. This chain joins TRBV27 and TRBJ1-2; 9 positions agree with TRBD1. The sequence derives from a woman younger than 35 with Graves' hyperthyroidism. For the CDR3, the DNA is TGTGCCAGCAGTGCCTACAGGGGGCCAGCGATCTATGGCTACACCTTC. Protein: CASSAYRGPAIYGYTF.